The entry below describes one TCR beta chain. Libraries were prepared by immunoSEQ multiplex PCR; TCRdb keeps only in-frame clonotypes and omits some of them. The table shows about 150,000 clones, with about 94% occurring only once. This entry belongs to a study of control samples from healthy donors and cancer patients. What was sequenced was blood. The TCR was taken from a man between 40 and 49 years old in good health.

CDR3 sequence: CASSLGQGRGEKLFF. CDR3 nucleotides: TGTGCCAGCAGCCTCGGCCAGGGGAGGGGTGAAAAACTGTTTTTT. The chain recombines TRBV6-6 with TRBJ1-4; the D gene is possibly TRBD1 (6 bases). The CDR3 length is 15 residues. Germline V lookup: CDR1 MNHNY, CDR2 SVGAGI (reference sequence). V dropped 6 bases and J dropped 7 bases, with 18 bases sitting between them.